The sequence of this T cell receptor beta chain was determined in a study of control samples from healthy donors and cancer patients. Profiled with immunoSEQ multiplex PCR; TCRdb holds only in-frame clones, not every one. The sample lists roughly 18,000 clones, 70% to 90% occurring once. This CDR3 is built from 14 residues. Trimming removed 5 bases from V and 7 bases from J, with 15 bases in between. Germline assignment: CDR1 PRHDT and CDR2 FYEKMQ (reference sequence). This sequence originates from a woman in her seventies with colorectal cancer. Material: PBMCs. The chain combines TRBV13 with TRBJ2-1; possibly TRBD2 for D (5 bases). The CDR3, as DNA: TGTGCCAGCAGCCCCCCGGGATCACGGAATGAGCAGTTCTTC. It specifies CASSPPGSRNEQFF. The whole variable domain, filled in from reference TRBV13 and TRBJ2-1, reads AAGVIQSPRHLIKEKRETATLKCYPIPRHDTVYWYQQGPGQDPQFLISFYEKMQSDKGSIPDRFSAQQFSDYHSELNMSSLELGDSALYFCASSPPGSRNEQFFGPGTRLTVL.